A single TCR beta chain is shown here with its context. The entry originates in a study of blood T cell repertoires in COVID-19. At the level of the study: COVID-19 samples from acute and convalescent phases originated in the United States, Italy and Spain. T cells, B-cell-depleted T cells, or PBMCs supplied cDNA or gDNA.

Profiling relied on immunoSEQ multiplex PCR, and the TCRdb table lists in-frame clones only, not all of them. This repertoire shows roughly 330,000 clones, around 89% found once; its top ten account for about 6.8%. The germline gives CDR1 MNHEY, CDR2 SVGAGI. Trimming took 6 bases from V and 7 from J; bases not matched to a gene: 11. There are 14 residues in the CDR3. V usage is TRBV6-5 and J usage is TRBJ1-1; 7 bases agree with TRBD1. The specimen sequenced was peripheral blood. This sequence was found in a man aged 18 to 30 who had recovered from COVID-19. CDR3: CASSRKGDSYEAFF. DNA of the CDR3: TGTGCCAGCAGCCGTAAGGGGGACAGCTATGAAGCTTTCTTT.